A single T cell receptor beta chain is shown here with its context. This record belongs to a study of cytomegalovirus exposure and HLA in healthy donors. Study at large: The 120 validation repertoires matched the 650 to 850 first-cohort repertoires in platform, a later analysis reported.

The CDR3 is made up of 16 amino acids. The junction had 13 bases not matched to a gene; V was cut back by 7 bases and J by 5 bases. The V gene's germline CDR1 is MDHEN and CDR2 SYDVKM. Data came from immunoSEQ multiplex PCR; TCRdb stores just in-frame clones and leaves some out. The data show 150,000 to 200,000 clones, roughly 89% seen once. The source of this sequence is a young woman in good health and CMV-seropositive. Material: PBMCs. This chain joins TRBV28 and TRBJ2-5; 10 bases agree with TRBD1. CDR3 protein: CASTDMTGGDGETQYF. The DNA of the CDR3 is TGTGCCAGCACCGACATGACAGGGGGCGATGGGGAGACCCAGTACTTC.